This T cell receptor (beta chain) originates from a study of T-cell memory formation after mild COVID-19. Study background: Across donors, TCR clusters were largely donor specific. Study-level findings and limits: Cross-reactive memory seemingly joined, as some responding clones were found in pre-infection memory. Second-wave clones reaching peak frequency on day 37 lacked confirmed SARS-CoV-2 specificity.

Regarding this clonotype: Its antigen remains unknown.

The V end was cut by 0 bases, the J end by 0 bases, with 13 bases between. The CDR3 length is 18 residues. CDR1 is SGHKS, CDR2 YYEKEE, per germline (reference sequence). The TCR alpha and TCR beta cDNA libraries, bearing sample barcodes and UMIs, were generated by 5'RACE using constant-segment primers. One entry per CDR3 protein results from TCRdb running MiXCR on the 5' RACE reads. The sample carries about 430,000 distinct CDR3 sequences, 24% recorded once. The sequencing input was PBMCs or a T cell subset sorted from them (not recorded which). This TCR was sampled from an adult woman who had mild COVID-19 (a few samples of this study predate the infection). Cell type and time point are not known. The chain employs TRBV5-5 and TRBJ2-6, with D possibly matching TRBD1 (5 bases). Written as DNA, the CDR3 is TGTGCCAGCAGCTTGGGCCAAGGGGCCATCTCTGGGGCCAACGTCCTGACTTTC. Protein sequence: CASSLGQGAISGANVLTF.